These 14 T cell receptor beta chains share one sample of origin, sequenced in a study of neurological immune-mediated disorders. One entry per CDR3 protein, called by TCRdb with MiXCR from the 5' RACE reads. The data hold about 62,000 distinct CDR3 sequences, with around 4.8% observed a single time. Sample: PBMCs. All receptors come from a woman in her fifties or sixties with multiple sclerosis.

This clonotype was counted ten times or more. V usage is TRBV10-1 and J usage is TRBJ2-1, with TRBD1 matching over 8 bases. The trim removed 6 bases at V and 8 bases at J, leaving 3 bases unmatched. Germline CDR1 WNHNN, CDR2 SYGVQD (reference sequence). The CDR3 runs to 12 residues. The CDR3 region has the DNA TGCGCCAGCAGCCCAGGGGGCCATGAGCAGTTCTTC. Amino acids: CASSPGGHEQFF.

This clonotype appeared many times. This sequence joins TRBV5-1 and TRBJ2-3; 8 bases are a match to TRBD1. Germline values: CDR1 SGHRS, CDR2 YFSETQ. This CDR3 is built from 15 residues. V was pared by 2 bases and J by 2 bases, with 4 bases of the junction left unmatched. This chain's CDR3 is CASSFRTGLTDTQYF. CDR3 DNA: TGCGCCAGCAGCTTCCGGACAGGGCTCACAGATACGCAGTATTTT.

This clonotype has just a few counts. A much larger clone differs from this one at a single base, so this may be a read error. The J gene is TRBJ2-5, the V gene TRBV5-6, with a weak D call TRBD2 (5 bases). Germline V gene sequence: CDR1 SGHDT, CDR2 YYEEEE. The CDR3 totals 13 residues. For the CDR3, the DNA is TGTGCCAGCACCGCCCGGTGGGGAGAGACCCAGCACTTC. This translates into CASTARWGETQHF. Full variable domain (missing parts from reference TRBV5-6 and TRBJ2-5): DAGVTQSPTHLIKTRGQQVTLRCSPKSGHDTVSWYQQALGQGPQFIFQYYEEEERQRGNFPDRFSGHQFPNYSSELNVNALLLGDSALYLCASTARWGETQHFGPGTRLLVL.

This clonotype has ten or more counts. The V gene is TRBV7-3, the J gene TRBJ2-1, with D possibly TRBD2 on 5 matching bases. Germline values: CDR1 SGHTA, CDR2 FQGTGA. The CDR3 sequence is 13 residues long. Trimming removed 5 bases at V and 10 bases at J, with 15 bases between. The CDR3 coding sequence is TGTGCCAGCAGCCTCCTTGTGGGGAGAGAGCAGTTCTTC. It encodes CASSLLVGREQFF. The whole variable domain, filled in from reference TRBV7-3 and TRBJ2-1, reads GAGVSQTPSNKVTEKGKYVELRCDPISGHTALYWYRQSLGQGPEFLIYFQGTGAADDSGLPNDRFFAVRPEGSVSTLKIQRTERGDSAVYLCASSLLVGREQFFGPGTRLTVL.

This clonotype was recorded at least ten times. V and J are TRBV10-3 and TRBJ2-5, with 11 bases that match TRBD2. The CDR3 is 16 amino acids. In germline, CDR1 is ENHRY, CDR2 SYGVKD. The ends lost 6 bases at V and 2 bases at J; junction bases unmatched: 8. CDR3 coding DNA: TGTGCCATCAGGGACCCTGCTAGCGGGGGGCAAGAGACCCAGTACTTC. This codes for CAIRDPASGGQETQYF.

This clonotype has at least ten counts. V gene TRBV6-6 combines with J gene TRBJ2-3; D not resolved. V lost 8 bases and J lost 0, with 15 bases in between. Germline V lookup: CDR1 MNHNY, CDR2 SVGAGI (reference sequence). CDR3 size: 15 residues. The CDR3, as DNA: TGTGCCAGCGTTAGGGTCGAGCTAAGCACAGATACGCAGTATTTT. It specifies CASVRVELSTDTQYF.

This clonotype has ten or more counts. The chain couples TRBV5-1 to TRBJ2-2, with D unresolved. The CDR3 runs 13 residues. The V end was cut by 4 bases, the J end by 1 base, with 5 bases between. CDR1 is SGHRS and CDR2 is YFSETQ in the germline V gene. Here the CDR3 reads CASSPENTGELFF. The CDR3 DNA reads TGCGCCAGCAGCCCGGAGAACACCGGGGAGCTGTTTTTT.

Ten or more counts support this clonotype. V usage is TRBV12-3 or TRBV12-4 and J usage is TRBJ1-2; tentative D call: TRBD1 (5 bases). V was shortened by 2 bases and J by 6 bases, with 10 bases between the two germline ends. This CDR3 is built from 13 residues. CDR3 residues: CASSLRGVDGYTF. The DNA for the CDR3 is TGTGCCAGCAGTTTACGGGGGGTTGATGGCTACACCTTC.

The chain carries TRBV12-5 and TRBJ1-1, with 9 nucleotides matching TRBD1. The germline gives CDR1 LGHNT, CDR2 FRNRAP. The CDR3 spans 15 residues. V was clipped by 3 bases and J by 4 bases; unmatched bases: 6. The CDR3 DNA reads as TGTGCTAGTGGTTTCCTACAGGGGGCTGGCACTGAAGCTTTCTTT. Residues: CASGFLQGAGTEAFF.

About this clonotype: A read error may explain this, as a much larger clone is one base away. The chain couples TRBV5-5 to TRBJ2-2; D may match TRBD1 or TRBD2 (6 bases each). Germline V gene data show CDR1 as SGHKS and CDR2 as YYEKEE (reference sequence). This CDR3 is built from 16 residues. V lost 1 base and J lost 3, with 13 bases in between. For the CDR3, the DNA is TGTGCCAGCAGCTTGAGGGGGGCAGCCTACACCGGGGAGCTGTTTTTT. Protein sequence: CASSLRGAAYTGELFF.

By share of the sample, this clonotype is medium-sized. The chain couples TRBV10-3 to TRBJ2-2; D is unclear. CDR1 is ENHRY and CDR2 is SYGVKD in the germline V gene. V was clipped by 4 bases and J by 4 bases, with 10 bases between them. The CDR3 sequence is 14 residues long. DNA for the CDR3: TGTGCCATCAGTGTCGGCGGATCCACCGGGGAGCTGTTTTTT. It yields the protein CAISVGGSTGELFF.

Many counts were recorded for this clonotype. The chain carries TRBV6-2 or TRBV6-3 and TRBJ1-2; D is unresolved. The CDR3 has 11 residues. The V gene's germline CDR1 is MNHEY and CDR2 SVGEGT. V was clipped by 5 bases and J by 3 bases, with 4 bases between them. CDR3 loop: CASSLYYGYTF. For the CDR3, the DNA is TGTGCCAGCAGTCTATACTATGGCTACACCTTC.

This clonotype was detected ten times or more. This chain uses TRBV10-3 with TRBJ1-1; 7 bases are a match to TRBD1. V trimming: 2 bases; J trimming: 6 bases; junction bases outside the gene matches: 6. Germline V lookup: CDR1 ENHRY, CDR2 SYGVKD. The CDR3 extends over 14 amino acids. The CDR3 here is CAISETLTGSEAFF. The CDR3 DNA sequence: TGTGCCATCAGTGAGACCTTGACAGGGTCTGAAGCTTTCTTT.

In its sample, this clonotype was seen many times. J is TRBJ1-5 and V is TRBV20-1; no reliable D call. Trimming removed 5 bases at V and 1 base at J, with 12 bases between. This CDR3 has 14 residues. Germline lookup yields CDR1 DFQATT and CDR2 SNEGSKA (reference sequence). The CDR3 DNA follows: TGCAGTGCTCCTGGAGATTCGAGCAATCAGCCCCAGCATTTT. It is translated as CSAPGDSSNQPQHF.